This T cell receptor beta chain is drawn from a study (dated by TCRdb to between 2021 and 2022). PBMCs were separated from peripheral blood, and TCR beta sequencing was performed on genomic DNA obtained from unsorted PBMCs. TCR beta chain repertoires were profiled by survey-level sequencing on the immunoSEQ platform. Under the source paper's analysis protocol: Repertoire diversity was quantified as the inverse Simpson index, and CDR3 amino acid length spectratypes and V-J pairing frequencies were compared. Clonotypes specific to SARS-CoV-2, CMV, influenza A and EBV were annotated by matching TCR beta CDR3 sequences against VDJdb. What TCRdb holds here is the immuneACCESS table cut down to in-frame rearrangements. Part of the clones is not present; checked against another copy, under half of the missing clones reflect an unresolved V gene, and the others are unexplained. The DNA gave D and trimming, while V, J and clone size come from that table. For this sample the table gives 68,000 or so clones, of which over 85% were detected only once. The biggest ten clones account for roughly 4.5% of the sample.

Summary of the overall study and its limitations: According to the authors, more investigation is needed, including longitudinal sampling and evaluation of a control group.

About this clone itself: The target of this receptor is not known. No much larger clonotype is one base removed from it; base qualities were not supplied.

Reading the germline V gene gives CDR1 MNHEY and CDR2 SVGAGI. Including cysteine and phenylalanine, the CDR3 has 15 amino acids. Only the CDR3 DNA is retained, 45 bases long and in frame from the first base. Trimming at the junction amounts to 6 bases on V and 3 bases on J, and the germline ends lie 15 bases apart. This sequence originates from a man between 40 and 49 years old with rheumatoid arthritis. The chain couples TRBV6-5 to TRBJ2-4; possibly the D gene is TRBD1, per 6 matching bases. The sequencing input was PBMCs. The nucleotides read TGTGCCAGCAGCCACAGGGATGGGGGCAAAAACATTCAGTACTTC. Its product reads: CASSHRDGGKNIQYF.